This TCR beta chain is drawn from a study of identical twins. Overall study findings and caveats: Where out-of-frame alpha sequences were twin-shared, they showed excess low generation probability. Whereas memory repertoires showed no such difference, abundant cord blood beta clonotypes carried fewer insertions.

This clonotype was detected a few times. The target antigen is unknown. TCRdb used MiXCR to reprocess the 5' RACE reads, holding one entry per CDR3 protein. The sample carries around 280,000 distinct CDR3 sequences, about 8% recorded once. Trimming took off 8 bases at V and 1 base at J, with 14 bases between the two ends. The CDR3 sequence is 14 residues long. The germline gives CDR1 LGHDT, CDR2 YNNKEL (reference sequence). These data are also associated with another study on yellow fever vaccine responses in identical twins. This second study says: On the reported evidence, twins' vaccine T cell responses seemed partly convergent and partly personalized.

The gene calls are TRBV3-1 and TRBJ2-5, with D possibly TRBD1 on 5 matching bases. The sequenced sample was memory (CD45RO+) T cells sorted from blood. The sequence was obtained from a woman in her late teens or twenties in good health. The CDR3 DNA follows: TGTGCCAGCCACTGGGGCAGTACCCAAGAGACCCAGTACTTC. This translates into CASHWGSTQETQYF.